One and the same sample provided the 27 T cell receptor beta chains below, sequenced in a study of cytomegalovirus exposure and HLA in healthy donors. The study ran its PCR with 60 Vbeta and 13 Jbeta primers. This table comes from immunoSEQ multiplex PCR, and its TCRdb copy is limited to in-frame clones, with some not included. The repertoire has approximately 160,000 clones, 70% to 85% of them found once; the top ten carry 4.8%. Sequencing was performed on PBMCs. The receptor set was obtained from a man aged 18 to 30 in good health and CMV-seronegative.

Turning to this clone: One end of the junction fails to match germline, which may point to a read error. This sequence joins TRBV7-9 and TRBJ1-5; D gene uncertain. This CDR3 is 16 amino acids long. Germline CDR1 reads SEHNR; CDR2 reads FQNEAQ (reference sequence). CDR3 DNA: TGTTCCAGCAGCTCAACCATGGGCAGTGGCAATCAGCCCCAGCATTTT. It translates to CSSSSTMGSGNQPQHF.

The rearrangement uses TRBV7-8 and TRBJ1-1; 8 bases are a match to TRBD1. V lost 0 bases, J lost 4 bases, and 4 bases stayed unmatched. Germline V CDR1 and CDR2: SGHVS, FQNEAQ. There are 15 residues in the CDR3. The CDR3 sequence: CASSLATGVTTEAFF. The CDR3 nucleotides read TGTGCCAGCAGCTTAGCGACAGGGGTAACCACTGAAGCTTTCTTT.

V gene TRBV11-2 combines with J gene TRBJ2-7; no clear D. The CDR3 is 14 residues long. Germline V gene data show CDR1 as SGHAT and CDR2 as FQNNGV. Deletions cut 4 bases from V and 2 bases from J, with 12 bases between. The CDR3 reads CASSSYGYAYEQYF. CDR3 in DNA: TGTGCCAGCAGCTCCTACGGTTATGCCTACGAGCAGTACTTC.

V gene TRBV18 combines with J gene TRBJ2-1; 12 bases fit TRBD1. The germline V gene has CDR1 KGHSH and CDR2 LQKENI. The CDR3 loop spans 18 amino acids. Trimming at V came to 3 bases and at J to 1 base, leaving 7 bases not matched to a gene. The CDR3 nucleotides read TGTGCCAGCTCACCTTCCGGGACAGGGGGCGCTTCCTACAATGAGCAGTTCTTC. It codes for CASSPSGTGGASYNEQFF.

This clone was found many times. Other nucleotide sequences in the sample specify the same CDR3. The chain is built from TRBV9 and TRBJ2-3; D uncertain. Per germline, CDR1 SGDLS and CDR2 YYNGEE. The V end lost 0 bases, the J end lost 2 bases, and 13 bases lay between the germline ends. This CDR3 is 16 amino acids long. CDR3 in amino acids: CASSVAGRVFTDTQYF. The CDR3 DNA reads TGTGCCAGCAGCGTAGCCGGCCGGGTCTTCACAGATACGCAGTATTTT.

The J gene is TRBJ2-7, the V gene TRBV18, with D tentatively TRBD2 (6 bases). This CDR3 has 15 amino acids. Trimming took 6 bases from V and 3 from J, leaving 18 bases between them. CDR1 is KGHSH and CDR2 is LQKENI in the germline V gene. As DNA, the CDR3 is TGTGCCAGCTCTGCCGCCGGGACTTTTCTCTACGAGCAGTACTTC. It specifies CASSAAGTFLYEQYF.

A few counts support this clone. The chain joins TRBV7-9 to TRBJ1-1; D remains unclear. The CDR3 has 11 amino acids. Germline CDR1 SEHNR, CDR2 FQNEAQ (reference sequence). Trimming pared 8 bases from V and 8 bases from J, leaving 12 bases between. CDR3 amino acids: CASGGGGEAFF. Written as DNA, the CDR3 is TGTGCCAGCGGCGGAGGCGGCGAAGCTTTCTTT.

This clone has only a few counts. One end of the junction varies from germline; a read error may be responsible. This sequence joins TRBV7-7 and TRBJ1-3; the D is unclear. In germline, CDR1 is SSHAT, CDR2 FNYEAQ (reference sequence). The CDR3 is made up of 13 amino acids. The CDR3, as DNA: TGTGCTAGCAGCTTAACACTAGGAAACACCATATATTTT. Protein product: CASSLTLGNTIYF.

The V and J genes are TRBV19 and TRBJ2-7; D might be TRBD2 (6 bases). The CDR3 consists of 15 residues. V dropped 5 bases and J dropped 1 base, with 15 bases sitting between them. Germline CDR1 reads LNHDA; CDR2 reads SQIVND (reference sequence). The CDR3 coding sequence is TGTGCCAGTAGTGTCGGGGCGGGATATTCCTACGAGCAGTACTTC. The encoded protein is CASSVGAGYSYEQYF. The full variable domain, with the rest looked up from reference TRBV19 and TRBJ2-7, is DGGITQSPKYLFRKEGQNVTLSCEQNLNHDAMYWYRQDPGQGLRLIYYSQIVNDFQKGDIAEGYSVSREKKESFPLTVTSAQKNPTAFYLCASSVGAGYSYEQYFGPGTRLTVT.

The V call is TRBV19, the J call TRBJ2-1; TRBD2 aligns across 9 bases. Per the germline V gene, CDR1 is LNHDA and CDR2 is SQIVND (reference sequence). V shed 7 bases and J 9 bases; nucleotides not matched to a gene: 16. The CDR3 totals 16 residues. The DNA of the CDR3 is TGTGCCAGTACGGCCCCCGGGGTAGCGGGAGTAAGTGAGCAGTTCTTC. Translated: CASTAPGVAGVSEQFF.

About this clone itself: This sample includes further DNA sequences coding for the same CDR3. The chain is built from TRBV18 and TRBJ2-5; 8 nucleotides align to TRBD1. Germline CDR1 and CDR2: KGHSH and LQKENI. The V gene end was trimmed by 3 bases and the J gene end by 4 bases; junction bases not matched to a gene: 4. The CDR3 totals 14 residues. The CDR3 nucleotides read TGTGCCAGCTCACCTGACAGGGGAGGAGAGACCCAGTACTTC. It translates to CASSPDRGGETQYF.

This chain connects TRBV6-1 to TRBJ1-1; a possible D gene is TRBD1 (5 bases). Germline CDR1 is MNHNS and CDR2 is SASEGT. The CDR3 sequence is 14 residues long. The V end was cut by 5 bases, the J end by 2 bases, with 12 bases between. The CDR3 coding sequence is TGTGCCAGCAGTCACAGGTCTTTAAACACTGAAGCTTTCTTT. Amino acids: CASSHRSLNTEAFF.

J is TRBJ1-3 and V is TRBV6-5; 8 bases align to TRBD1. In germline, CDR1 is MNHEY, CDR2 SVGAGI. The CDR3 runs 15 residues. V shed 6 bases and J 0 bases; nucleotides not matched to a gene: 4. CDR3 region: CASRAGTGSGNTIYF. CDR3 in DNA: TGTGCCAGCAGGGCTGGGACAGGCTCTGGAAACACCATATATTTT.

V usage is TRBV11-3 and J usage is TRBJ2-7; D may be TRBD2 (5 bases). Germline V gene data show CDR1 as SGHNT and CDR2 as YENEEA. The CDR3 has 14 residues. With 5 bases removed from V and 5 bases from J, the gap between germline ends came to 16 bases. The DNA for the CDR3 is TGTGCCAGCAGCCGCGATGGGAGCGTCGACGAGCAGTACTTC. Translation gives CASSRDGSVDEQYF.

The rearrangement links TRBV18 to TRBJ2-1; D is possibly TRBD1 (6 bases). Trimming took off 5 bases at V and 9 bases at J, with 20 bases between the two ends. Per germline, CDR1 KGHSH and CDR2 LQKENI. The CDR3 is 15 residues long. CDR3: CASSVTDSPTTEQFF. CDR3 sequence (DNA): TGTGCCAGCTCAGTAACGGACAGTCCAACCACTGAGCAGTTCTTC.

This chain joins TRBV4-1 and TRBJ2-2, with a tentative D call TRBD1 (6 bases). The V gene lost 0 bases and the J gene lost 6 bases, with 11 bases spanning the gap. The CDR3 has 15 amino acids. Per germline, CDR1 MGHRA and CDR2 YSYEKL. The CDR3 reads CASSQEAQGPGELFF. CDR3 sequence (DNA): TGCGCCAGCAGCCAAGAAGCCCAGGGGCCCGGGGAGCTGTTTTTT.

The chain has TRBV7-6 and TRBJ1-1; the D gene is possibly TRBD1 (6 bases). From germline, CDR1 is SGHVS and CDR2 FNYEAQ. The V end was cut by 1 base, the J end by 5 bases, with 14 bases between. The CDR3 is 15 residues long. CDR3 sequence (DNA): TGTGCCAGCAGCTTAGGAGGGGGGGCTGCTACTGAAGCTTTCTTT. Translating it yields CASSLGGGAATEAFF.

The chain carries TRBV2 and TRBJ2-7, with 10 positions matching TRBD2. Trimming took 2 bases from V and 12 from J; bases not matched to a gene: 4. Germline loops: CDR1 SNHLY, CDR2 FYNNEI. CDR3 length equals 12 residues. CDR3 region: CASSEPTSGSYF. The CDR3 DNA reads as TGTGCCAGCAGTGAACCGACTAGCGGGTCGTACTTC.

The chain couples TRBV11-3 to TRBJ1-2; 7 bases map to TRBD1. CDR3 length: 14 amino acids. In germline, CDR1 is SGHNT, CDR2 YENEEA. V lost 5 bases and J lost 7; bases outside the gene matches: 10. The CDR3 DNA follows: TGTGCCAGCAGCCGACTAGGGGGCGCGGGTGGCTACACCTTC. Its translation: CASSRLGGAGGYTF.

The chain joins TRBV19 to TRBJ1-4; TRBD1 matches at 7 bases. CDR3 length: 15 residues. J gave up 8 bases and V 6 bases, and 12 bases lay outside the gene matches. Germline CDR1 LNHDA, CDR2 SQIVND (reference sequence). The CDR3 sequence is CASSPRTGDGEKLFF. For the CDR3, the DNA is TGTGCCAGTAGCCCCCGGACAGGAGACGGCGAAAAACTGTTTTTT.

The V gene is TRBV7-2, the J gene TRBJ2-1; TRBD2 is a possible D gene (6 bases). Per the germline V gene, CDR1 is SGHTA and CDR2 is FQGNSA. V was trimmed by 5 bases and J by 4 bases, leaving 9 bases between them. The CDR3 spans 13 residues. The CDR3 reads CASSPAGYNEQFF. The CDR3 DNA is TGTGCCAGCAGCCCGGCGGGGTACAATGAGCAGTTCTTC.

The CDR3: CASSQDLTVYEQYF. The CDR3, as DNA: TGCGCCAGCAGCCAAGATCTTACAGTCTACGAGCAGTACTTC. This chain uses TRBV4-1 with TRBJ2-7; no definite D call. The germline gives CDR1 MGHRA, CDR2 YSYEKL. The CDR3 length is 14 residues. V shed 0 bases and J shed 3 bases, with 9 bases lying between them.

Only one count was recorded for this clone. The chain is built from TRBV7-6 and TRBJ2-3; 13 nucleotides agree with TRBD2. The CDR3 has 16 amino acids. V was clipped by 8 bases and J by 5 bases; unmatched bases: 10. CDR1 is SGHVS and CDR2 is FNYEAQ in the germline V gene. The CDR3 region is CASGRTSGRGGDTQYF. DNA for the CDR3: TGTGCCAGCGGCCGGACTAGCGGGAGAGGGGGAGATACGCAGTATTTT.

The CDR3 region has the DNA TGTGCCAGCAGTTTTAGCGGGTACGATACGCAGTATTTT. This sequence encodes CASSFSGYDTQYF. This chain connects TRBV28 to TRBJ2-3; 7 bases align to TRBD2. Looked up from germline, CDR1 is MDHEN and CDR2 is SYDVKM. V dropped 3 bases and J dropped 6; count of bases not matched to a gene: 3. The CDR3 is 13 residues long. Full variable domain (outside the CDR3, taken from reference TRBV28 and TRBJ2-3): DVKVTQSSRYLVKRTGEKVFLECVQDMDHENMFWYRQDPGLGLRLIYFSYDVKMKEKGDIPEGYSVSREKKERFSLILESASTNQTSMYLCASSFSGYDTQYFGPGTRLTVL.

V usage is TRBV18 and J usage is TRBJ2-4; possibly TRBD1 for D (5 bases). The CDR3 sequence is 18 residues long. V was trimmed by 2 bases and J by 1 base, leaving 18 bases between them. The germline CDR1 and CDR2 sequences are KGHSH and LQKENI. The CDR3 reads CASSPSWGGDSAKNIQYF. CDR3 coding DNA: TGTGCCAGCTCACCATCCTGGGGCGGAGATTCGGCCAAAAACATTCAGTACTTC. The full variable domain, with the rest looked up from reference TRBV18 and TRBJ2-4, is NAGVMQNPRHLVRRRGQEARLRCSPMKGHSHVYWYRQLPEEGLKFMVYLQKENIIDESGMPKERFSAEFPKEGPSILRIQQVVRGDSAAYFCASSPSWGGDSAKNIQYFGAGTRLSVL.

The gene calls are TRBV30 and TRBJ1-2, with 9 bases fitting TRBD1. With V trimmed by 3 bases and J by 6 bases, 5 bases remained unmatched. The CDR3 has 13 amino acids. Germline V gives CDR1 GTSNPN, CDR2 SVGIG (reference sequence). CDR3 amino acids: CAWRTGQGNGYTF. CDR3 DNA: TGTGCCTGGAGGACCGGACAGGGGAATGGCTACACCTTC. Based on the CDR3 plus reference TRBV30 and TRBJ1-2, the full variable domain is SQTIHQWPATLVQPVGSPLSLECTVEGTSNPNLYWYRQAAGRGLQLLFYSVGIGQISSEVPQNLSASRPQDRQFILSSKKLLLSDSGFYLCAWRTGQGNGYTFGSGTRLTVV.

The chain combines TRBV11-2 with TRBJ1-2; 7 positions agree with TRBD1. CDR1 and CDR2 from the germline V gene are SGHAT and FQNNGV. J was trimmed by 5 bases and V by 5 bases; bases with no gene match: 8. The CDR3 totals 14 residues. This CDR3 is CASSRGQVPYGYTF. In nucleotides, the CDR3 is TGTGCCAGCAGCCGAGGACAGGTCCCATATGGCTACACCTTC.